This T cell receptor (beta chain) was documented in a study of CD8+ T cells in alopecia areata. As for this clone: The antigen remains unidentified.

CDR3 size: 14 residues. Germline assignment: CDR1 SGHDT and CDR2 YYEEEE. Trimming pared 5 bases from V and 0 bases from J, leaving 6 bases between. Findings and limits, study-wide: Normal skin's resident alphabeta T cells are also sequenced in scalp samples.

Following extraction, RNA underwent reverse transcription to cDNA, which served as the sequencing template. Libraries were prepared by immunoSEQ multiplex PCR; TCRdb keeps only in-frame clonotypes and omits some of them. This sample has roughly 200,000 clones, with approximately 53% found just once. The specimen was CD8+ T cells sorted from blood. The chain has TRBV5-6 and TRBJ2-6; maybe TRBD1 (5 bases). This sequence was found in a human donor in good health. The CDR3 loop reads CASRRGSGANVLTF. The DNA of the CDR3 is TGTGCCAGCAGAAGGGGCTCTGGGGCCAACGTCCTGACTTTC.